This T cell receptor beta chain derives from a study of cytotoxic CD8 clonotypes in ibrutinib-treated CLL. Profiling relied on immunoSEQ multiplex PCR, and the TCRdb table lists in-frame clones only, not all of them. Of roughly 220,000 clones in the sample, roughly 79% are singletons; the top ten hold over 10%. V gave up 1 base and J gave up 0 bases, with 3 bases separating them. The germline V gene has CDR1 MGHRA and CDR2 YSYEKL. The CDR3 is 14 amino acids. The receptor was derived from a human donor with chronic lymphocytic leukemia. The sequencing used PBMCs, collected after 12 months of ibrutinib treatment. The chain is built from TRBV4-1 and TRBJ1-4; D is ambiguous. The CDR3 bases are TGCGCCAGCAGCCAAGGTTCAACTAATGAAAAACTGTTTTTT. Translated, it gives CASSQGSTNEKLFF.